This T cell receptor (beta chain) was captured in a study of human T cells and chemical hapten exposure. Whole-study results and caveats: PT1 expanded TCR counts and patch test score correlated positively.

V was pared by 7 bases and J by 4 bases, with 8 bases between. This CDR3 is 12 amino acids long. Germline CDR1 SEHNR, CDR2 FQNEAQ (reference sequence). MiXCR was run by TCRdb on the RACE reads, yielding one entry per CDR3 protein. The table includes about 350,000 distinct CDR3 sequences, roughly 6% detected once. This clonotype was recorded many times. What it binds is not known. Specified time point: patch test 2, 6 weeks after DPC sensitization. Specified treatment: therapeutic diphenylcyclopropenone sensitization with weekly scalp DPC. Every donor had alopecia and was 18 to 70 years old; all were suitable for DPC.

This TCR came from a woman between 18 and 29 years old with alopecia areata. Some clones in this sample may be carry-over from other donors' samples. Source: whole blood, taken in connection with sensitization to the hapten diphenylcyclopropenone (DPC). The chain combines TRBV7-9 with TRBJ1-5; D not resolved. In DNA form, the CDR3 reads TGTGCCAGCACCTACTCAAATCAGCCCCAGCATTTT. Protein: CASTYSNQPQHF. Filled out from reference TRBV7-9 and TRBJ1-5, the complete variable domain reads DTGVSQNPRHKITKRGQNVTFRCDPISEHNRLYWYRQTLGQGPEFLTYFQNEAQLEKSRLLSDRFSAERPKGSFSTLEIQRTEQGDSAMYLCASTYSNQPQHFGDGTRLSIL.